The sequence of this T cell receptor (beta chain) was determined in a study of shared clonotypes between healthy human individuals. Sequenced by immunoSEQ multiplex PCR; TCRdb stores in-frame clones only, minus some. Of about 1.5 million clones listed, 96% are singletons. Trimming stripped 0 bases from V and 3 bases from J, with 17 bases between. The CDR3 runs to 17 residues. CDR1 and CDR2 (germline): LGHNA, YNFKEQ. The TCR was taken from a young man in good health. The chain employs TRBV4-2 and TRBJ1-1; D gene unclear. Sample: naive CD4+ T cells sorted from blood. Subset described: CD45RA+ positively selected. CDR3 bases: TGTGCCAGCAGCCAAGAAGCGTCGAGGCAGGATGACACTGAAGCTTTCTTT. The encoded protein is CASSQEASRQDDTEAFF.